This T cell receptor beta chain was identified in a study of cytomegalovirus exposure and HLA in healthy donors. Looking at the study overall: In a later analysis, the 90 to 150 validation repertoires were reported to have used the same platform as the approximately 620 first-cohort repertoires.

Donors came from a validation cohort of approximately 110 subjects, distinct from the first 666-subject cohort. The data were produced by immunoSEQ multiplex PCR, yet TCRdb's version contains in-frame clones alone and is incomplete. The top ten hold roughly 6.5% of the sample, which has some 150,000 clones, 85% to 90% seen once. The CDR3 totals 11 residues. Deletions cut 5 bases from V and 10 bases from J, with 14 bases between. CDR1 is DFQATT, CDR2 SNEGSKA, per germline (reference sequence). Sequencing was carried out using PBMCs. This receptor was taken from a woman younger than 45 in good health and CMV-seropositive. This sequence joins TRBV20-1 and TRBJ1-1; D is perhaps TRBD1 (5 bases). The CDR3 reads CSAFQGNSAFF. The CDR3 region has the DNA TGCAGTGCTTTTCAGGGAAATTCAGCTTTCTTT.